Listed here is a single T cell receptor (beta chain). No cognate antigen has been identified for it. Qualities for individual bases were not recorded, and no much larger clone is one base off. Donors were 35 to 40 systemically healthy Caucasian individuals from Russia aged roughly 6 to 95 years. Each donor gave roughly 11 milliliters of peripheral blood, drawn into EDTA-treated Vacutainer tubes. Ficoll-Paque density-gradient centrifugation was used to isolate PBMCs, with at least 6.5 million per sample. Trizol reagent was used to extract total RNA from the PBMCs, yielding at least 6 micrograms per sample. For every donor, an aliquot of PBMCs went through flow cytometry to measure the percentages of naive CD45RAhigh/CD27high T cells. This sample was taken from a study of blood T cells in healthy people across ages (dated by TCRdb to between 2014 and 2016). For context, the study as a whole: In model experiments, template switching captured roughly one uniquely barcoded TCR beta cDNA molecule for every two T cells. Age-related changes in TCR beta repertoire diversity were measured in the study by deep sequencing normalized with unique cDNA molecular identifiers. The donors were divided into four age groups: young (average approximately 17 years), middle-aged (over 35), aged (about 61) and long-lived (around 80). To avoid experimental bias, donors of different ages were spread randomly across the sequencing lanes. For two donors (one aged 18 to 30 and one aged 80 or older), the study analyzed two additional independent replicas of 1 million unique cDNA reads from the same blood draw.

Broader findings and caveats from the paper: Compared with the aged group, the long-lived group had more naive CD4+ T cells, fewer expanded clones and increased TCR diversity, suggesting age selection. Because donor CMV infection status was unknown, age-related changes in expanded clonotypes were potentially confounded. Conclusive comparison of naive and antigen-experienced compartments was prevented by the profiling of bulk unsorted PBMCs. Estimates of total diversity from one million sequenced T cells were regarded as lower bounds and underestimates. Observed TCR beta diversity per million T cells fell roughly linearly with age, and a significant reduction was already apparent by age around 36. A strong correlation was found between observed TCR beta diversity and the percentage of naive T cells measured by flow cytometry.

The receptor library was made with 5' RACE. Sequencing was carried out with an Illumina HiSeq 2500. A second PCR of roughly 7 to 12 cycles was run with a J-beta primer mix and a sample-barcoded 5' primer. A unique molecular identifier was introduced onto each TCR beta cDNA molecule by a template-switch 5' adaptor carrying 12 random nucleotides. Each sample yielded at least 3 million CDR3-containing paired-end reads. First-strand cDNA synthesis was performed from all RNA using the Mint cDNA synthesis kit, with priming by a TRBC-specific oligonucleotide. All cDNA was treated with uracil-DNA glycosylase and then went through a first 18-cycle PCR with the universal primers M1SS and BC2_uni_R. Turning to the authors' computational methods: Normalization of each sample was performed by random selection of 1 million high-quality reads, each carrying a distinct molecular identifier. Instead of being binned into consensus sequences, reads that shared molecular identifiers were thrown out. MiTCR, set to a Q25 quality threshold and the strictest error-elimination algorithm, was used for CDR3 identification, clonotype clustering and error correction. Lower-bound total TCR beta diversity was estimated with a nonparametric unseen species model using Euler transformation. The public sequencing data were trimmed at Q25 with fastp and processed into clonotypes with MiXCR by TCRdb, which kept only in-frame beta chains. Rows merge per CDR3 protein into single entries with the most common DNA and genes. The V and J calls here are based on TCRdb, not the publication. In this sample the table shows approximately 320,000 distinct CDR3 sequences, roughly 29% of which occur a single time. The ten largest account for about 30% of the sample.

CDR1 SGHRS and CDR2 YFSETQ were looked up in the germline V gene. Counted from cysteine to phenylalanine, this CDR3 has 14 amino acids. The sequence is cut down to CDR3 DNA, 42 bases in frame from base 1. V drops 4 bases and J drops 7 bases, leaving 17 bases in between. The sequence was collected from a woman in her 70s in good health. The sequencing input was blood. Recombination linked TRBV5-1 to TRBJ1-2, with TRBD1 tentatively as D gene (6 bases match). The DNA sequence is given as TGCGCCAGCAGCCCGGACAGTTCGAGGTTTGGCTACACCTTC. Its amino acids are CASSPDSSRFGYTF.